Listed below are T cell receptor beta chains from one sample, sequenced in a study of response to subunit inactivated influenza vaccine. TCRdb redid the calling of the RT-PCR reads with MiXCR, one entry per CDR3 protein. The sample includes roughly 570,000 distinct CDR3 sequences, 12% to 15% of them seen just once. The material sequenced was PBMCs from blood, taken 11 to 12 days after vaccination. The source of these receptors is a man aged 45-65 years who received an inactivated influenza vaccine. Each CDR3 is given with its conserved first and last residue. The D gene is left open where the match is weak. Size values are once, few and many counts, or a class for expanded clones, and some rows have none.

D gene	J gene	V gene	clone size	CDR3 DNA	CDR3 protein
.	TRBJ1-6	TRBV3-1	.	TGTGCCAGCAGCCCCCATATAACGTCACCCCTCCACTTT	CASSPHITSPLHF
.	TRBJ1-2	TRBV5-6	few	TGTGCCAGCAGCGTTGGGAATTTTCCTGGCTACACCTTC	CASSVGNFPGYTF
.	TRBJ2-7	TRBV7-9	.	TGTGCCAGCAGCTTCGAGGGAGTTGCCTACGAGCAGTACTTC	CASSFEGVAYEQYF
.	TRBJ2-3	TRBV2	few	TGTGCCAGCAGTGAATACCCAGATACGCAGTATTTT	CASSEYPDTQYF
.	TRBJ2-1	TRBV14	.	TGTGCCAGCAGCCGGAGGACTGGCAGAAGCTCCTACAATGAGCAGTTCTTC	CASSRRTGRSSYNEQFF
TRBD1	TRBJ2-5	TRBV5-1	few	TGCGCCAGCAGCTTGGGAACAGGGGAACAAGAGACCCAGTACTTC	CASSLGTGEQETQYF
.	TRBJ1-1	TRBV12-3/TRBV12-4	few	TGTGCCAGCAGTGGACGGGAGAACACTGAAGCTTTCTTT	CASSGRENTEAFF
.	TRBJ1-3	TRBV18	.	TGTGCCAGCTCACCAAAGCAGGTTGGGAACACCATATATTTT	CASSPKQVGNTIYF
TRBD2	TRBJ2-3	TRBV5-1	once	TGCGCCAGCAGGGACCTCCGGGGGGGGACAGATACGCAGTATTTT	CASRDLRGGTDTQYF
.	TRBJ2-1	TRBV9	.	TGTGCCAGCAGCACGAGCGGAGGGATGGGGTTTAGCTCCTACAATGAGCAGTTCTTC	CASSTSGGMGFSSYNEQFF
.	TRBJ2-3	TRBV6-6	many	TGTGCCAGCAGAGATCCCAGGGGCATGGCAGATACGCAGTATTTT	CASRDPRGMADTQYF
.	TRBJ1-5	TRBV20-1	many	TGCAGTGCTAGAAAAGGGGGGGCTCTCAATCAGCCCCAGCATTTT	CSARKGGALNQPQHF
.	TRBJ2-2	TRBV20-1	few	TGCAGTGCTAGAGATTTACGGAGAACTTTCACCGGGGAGCTGTTTTTT	CSARDLRRTFTGELFF
.	TRBJ2-3	TRBV7-9	.	TGTGCCAGCAGCTTTGAGGGTAGGGATACGCAGTATTTT	CASSFEGRDTQYF
TRBD2	TRBJ2-7	TRBV20-1	few	TGCAGTGCTAGAGATCCCCGGACTAGCGCTCACGAGCAGTACTTC	CSARDPRTSAHEQYF
TRBD1	TRBJ2-7	TRBV7-3	many	TGTGCCAGCAGCTTGACAGGGGAGTACGAGCAGTACTTC	CASSLTGEYEQYF
TRBD1	TRBJ1-2	TRBV4-3	few	TGCGCCAGCAGCCAAGATGCTCTGGGACAGCGGTATGGCTACACCTTC	CASSQDALGQRYGYTF
TRBD2	TRBJ2-1	TRBV7-8	few	TGTGCCAGCAGCCCTCGGGGGACTAGCTTCGACAATGAGCAGTTCTTC	CASSPRGTSFDNEQFF
TRBD1	TRBJ2-6	TRBV18	.	TGTGCCAGCTCACCGAGGACAGGGGAGGCCAACGTCCTGACTTTC	CASSPRTGEANVLTF
.	TRBJ2-7	TRBV6-5	.	TGTGCCAGGAGGGTAGGGTACTTC	CARRVGYF
.	TRBJ1-2	TRBV29-1	.	TGCAGCGTTGATATGGGGGGATGGGGCTACACCTTC	CSVDMGGWGYTF
.	TRBJ2-7	TRBV4-2	few	TGTGCCAGCAGCCAAGATGGGGCCCGACGGGGTATTGGGCAGTACTTC	CASSQDGARRGIGQYF
.	TRBJ2-6	TRBV7-2	.	TGTGCCAGCAGCTTAGCGCGAGGGTTAGGGGCCAACGTCCTGACTTTC	CASSLARGLGANVLTF
.	TRBJ2-7	TRBV29-1	once	TGCAGCGTTGCAAAAGGGACGGAGACCTACGAGCAGTACTTC	CSVAKGTETYEQYF
TRBD1	TRBJ1-6	TRBV11-2	many	TGTGCCAGCAGCCCCGAGAGGACAGGGGCCAGCTCCTATAATTCACCCCTCCACTTT	CASSPERTGASSYNSPLHF
.	TRBJ2-2	TRBV5-1	many	TGCGCCAGCAGCGAAGGAGGAGCCGGGGAGCTGTTTTTT	CASSEGGAGELFF
.	TRBJ2-5	TRBV6-2/TRBV6-3	many	TGTGCCAGCATTGCGGCAGAAAGCATCCAAGAGACCCAGTACTTC	CASIAAESIQETQYF
.	TRBJ2-5	TRBV12-3/TRBV12-4	many	TGTGCCAGCAGTCCCCATCTGTCGCGGACCCAGTACTTC	CASSPHLSRTQYF
.	TRBJ1-6	TRBV7-2	few	TGTGCCAGCAGCGGGTGGTCGGTTAATTCACCCCTCCACTTT	CASSGWSVNSPLHF
.	TRBJ1-1	TRBV6-2/TRBV6-3	few	TGTGCCAGCAGTTACGTGGGCGCCACTGAAGCTTTCTTT	CASSYVGATEAFF
TRBD2	TRBJ2-7	TRBV27	few	TGTGCCAGCAGTCCATTGACTAGCACCGAGCAGTACTTC	CASSPLTSTEQYF
.	TRBJ1-6	TRBV6-1	.	TGTGCCAGCAGTGGAGAGCCCGGACGGGGAAATTCACCCCTCCACTTT	CASSGEPGRGNSPLHF
.	TRBJ2-5	TRBV7-8	.	TGTGCCAGCAGCTTATATAGAAGTTCGGAGACCCAGTACTTC	CASSLYRSSETQYF
.	TRBJ2-2	TRBV5-1	.	TGCGCCAGCCGCCAGGGAGAAGGAACCGGGGAGCTGTTTTTT	CASRQGEGTGELFF
.	TRBJ2-4	TRBV12-3/TRBV12-4	few	TGTGCCAGCAGTTTTCCCAGGGGAGGGGAAAAACCCATTCAGTACTTC	CASSFPRGGEKPIQYF
TRBD1	TRBJ2-3	TRBV29-1	few	TGCAGCGTAGGACAGGGGGCAAGTACGCAGTATTTT	CSVGQGASTQYF
TRBD1	TRBJ1-4	TRBV20-1	.	TGCAGTGCCAATGCAGGGGGCAGGGTTGAAAAACTGTTTTTT	CSANAGGRVEKLFF
.	TRBJ2-6	TRBV28	.	TGTGCCAGCAGGGAGCAGGGCGATGGGGCCAACGTCCTGACTTTC	CASREQGDGANVLTF
.	TRBJ1-6	TRBV12-3/TRBV12-4	.	TGTGCCAGCAGTTTCGAGCCCTACGTGGCCCTCCACTTT	CASSFEPYVALHF
TRBD2	TRBJ2-1	TRBV7-8	many	TGTGCCAGCAGCTCCCCAAGCGGGGGGGCCTACAATGAGCAGTTCTTC	CASSSPSGGAYNEQFF
TRBD1	TRBJ2-1	TRBV7-9	.	TGTGCCAGCAGCAACACAGGGGGCCTTTTCGATGAGCAGTTCTTC	CASSNTGGLFDEQFF
TRBD1	TRBJ2-6	TRBV27	.	TGTGCCAGCAGTCGGACAGGCCCTCGATCTGGGGCCAACGTCCTGACTTTC	CASSRTGPRSGANVLTF
TRBD2	TRBJ2-1	TRBV20-1	.	TGCAGTGCGATCTCGGGACTATCCTTCTCCAATGAGCAGTTCTTC	CSAISGLSFSNEQFF
.	TRBJ1-3	TRBV5-1	few	TGCGCCAGCAGCCGAGACGGAAACACCATATATTTT	CASSRDGNTIYF
TRBD2	TRBJ2-7	TRBV20-1	.	TGCAGTGCTCCCCCAGCCCAACGGGGGGGCATCGACGAGCAGTACTTC	CSAPPAQRGGIDEQYF
.	TRBJ1-4	TRBV10-3	few	TGTGCCATCAGTGAGGCCCCAGCAACTAATGAAAAACTGTTTTTT	CAISEAPATNEKLFF
TRBD2	TRBJ2-3	TRBV6-1	few	TGTGCCAGCAGGTCCCTAGCGGGGTATTCAGATACGCAGTATTTT	CASRSLAGYSDTQYF
.	TRBJ1-4	TRBV19	few	TGTGCCGGTAAACCAACTAATGAAAAACTGTTTTTT	CAGKPTNEKLFF
.	TRBJ2-3	TRBV28	few	TGTGCCAGCAGTTTGTTGGTCGACACAGATACGCAGTATTTT	CASSLLVDTDTQYF
.	TRBJ2-2	TRBV12-5	.	TGCGCTAGTGGTTTGGTTCTGGGAGGCCCGAACACCGGGGAGCTGTTTTTT	CASGLVLGGPNTGELFF
.	TRBJ2-2	TRBV18	many	TGTGCCAGCTCACCACGTCCATACACCGGGGAGCTGTTTTTT	CASSPRPYTGELFF